The source of this T cell receptor (beta chain) is a study of cytomegalovirus exposure and HLA in healthy donors. General observations from the study: The study carried out a later analysis of TCR beta sequences. It associated 16,951 of them with specific HLA alleles at a false discovery rate of 0.05. When analyzed later, a missense DCLRE1C variant was found to be linked to TCR beta V- and J-gene trimming.

This cohort consisted of healthy bone marrow donors. 60 Vbeta and 13 Jbeta primers were used in PCR. Original handling: Later, some 75 million unique TCR beta chains were counted in an analysis, and about 12 million of them were shared. Clones were read by immunoSEQ multiplex PCR, and TCRdb kept only the in-frame ones, dropping some. The V and J calls and clone size come from that table; D and trimming were worked out from the DNA. Of just over 150,000 clones listed, approximately 80% were seen once; the top ten hold roughly 6.2%. J gave up 4 bases and V 1 base, and 7 bases lay outside the gene matches. Germline values: CDR1 SEHNR, CDR2 FQNEAQ (reference sequence). This CDR3 contains 16 residues. A few counts support this clone. Its antigen is not known.

The source of this sequence is a male donor in good health and CMV-seropositive. The V call is TRBV7-9, the J call TRBJ1-5; 7 nucleotides agree with TRBD1. The sequenced sample consisted of PBMCs. Here the CDR3 DNA reads TGTGCCAGCAGCTTAGGACAGGGAAGGGGAAATCAGCCCCAGCATTTT. Amino acids: CASSLGQGRGNQPQHF.